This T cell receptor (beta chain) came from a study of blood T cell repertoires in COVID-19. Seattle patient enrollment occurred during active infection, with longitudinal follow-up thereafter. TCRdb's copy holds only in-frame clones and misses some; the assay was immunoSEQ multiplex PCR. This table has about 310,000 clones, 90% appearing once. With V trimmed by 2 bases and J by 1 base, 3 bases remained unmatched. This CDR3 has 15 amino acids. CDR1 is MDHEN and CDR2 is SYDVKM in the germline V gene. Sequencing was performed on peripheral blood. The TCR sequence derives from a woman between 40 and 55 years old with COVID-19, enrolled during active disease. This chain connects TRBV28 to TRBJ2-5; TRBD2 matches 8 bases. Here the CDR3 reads CASSLRSGGQETQYF. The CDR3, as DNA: TGTGCCAGCAGTTTAAGAAGCGGGGGCCAAGAGACCCAGTACTTC. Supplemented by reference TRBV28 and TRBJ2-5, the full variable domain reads DVKVTQSSRYLVKRTGEKVFLECVQDMDHENMFWYRQDPGLGLRLIYFSYDVKMKEKGDIPEGYSVSREKKERFSLILESASTNQTSMYLCASSLRSGGQETQYFGPGTRLLVL.